By proportion, the clone carrying this TCR beta chain is large (0.1 to 1%). Its target is not known. The sample comes from a study of T cell repertoires in ileal Crohn's disease. Whole-study findings and limits: Compared with CD4 T cells, sorted CD8 cells carried more expanded clones. Endoscopic recurrence occurred in every patient whose clonality exceeded 26.8%.

The method was immunoSEQ multiplex PCR; TCRdb's version includes in-frame clones alone and lacks a portion of them. The table includes 5,000 to 5,500 clones, 80% detected once. Germline V gene sequence: CDR1 SEHNR, CDR2 FQNEAQ (reference sequence). The CDR3 is 15 residues long. The ends lost 3 bases at V and 0 bases at J; junction bases unmatched: 2. The TCR sequence derives from an adult with Crohn's disease. Input material: ileal tissue. The V call is TRBV7-9, the J call TRBJ1-3; 7 bases agree with TRBD1. The CDR3 bases are TGTGCCAGCAGCTTGGGACAGCTCTCTGGAAACACCATATATTTT. This translates into CASSLGQLSGNTIYF.